The sequence of this TCR beta chain was determined in a study of OX40 agonist ivuxolimab in advanced cancers. Study-wide context: Ivuxolimab was an agonistic, fully human IgG2 monoclonal antibody directed against OX40 (CD134), a costimulatory receptor. Prior anti-PD-1, anti-PD-L1 or anti-CTLA-4 therapy was permitted, and 30% to 50% of dose-escalation patients had received checkpoint inhibitors. The point of sequencing TCRbeta in the periphery was to test whether ivuxolimab changed TCR sequence diversity and drove clonal T-cell expansion. In the dose-escalation cohort, around four fifths of patients were male, and the mean age was approximately 60 years with a range of roughly 20 to 79. Intravenous ivuxolimab was administered to patients every 2 weeks at six dose levels: 0.01, 0.1, 0.3, 1.5, 3 and 10 mg/kg. Partial responses were achieved by three dose-escalation patients, of whom one had hepatocellular carcinoma and two had cutaneous melanoma. The monotherapy dose-escalation portion (N ≈ 56 patients) of the phase I ivuxolimab trial is reported in the paper. Of the roughly 54 patients in dose escalation, about 20 had hepatocellular carcinoma, around 15 had melanoma, 9 had renal cell carcinoma and 9 had head and neck cancer.

Comments on this clone: The antigen this receptor binds is unknown. The junction and the germline gene differ at one end; a read error may be behind it.

The CDR3 holds 16 amino acids from the cysteine to the phenylalanine. Only CDR3 DNA remains: 48 bases, in frame from the first base. Sequences SSHAT (CDR1) and FNYEAQ (CDR2) are obtained from the germline V gene (reference sequence). What the authors observed across the whole study: Partial responders in the 0.1-3.0 mg/kg groups had among the lowest normalized peripheral clonal expansion, especially among CD8+ T cells. Antigen specificity was not determined for the clonally expanded peripheral T cells. After ivuxolimab, CD8+ T cells had more expanded clones than CD4+ T cells on average. Low levels of normalized T-cell clonal expansion were also seen in some patients who did not respond. At doses of 0.1 to 3.0 mg/kg, clonal expansion of both CD4+ and CD8+ T cells in blood was seen between baseline and week 6.

For sequencing of the TCRbeta CDR3 region, genomic DNA was extracted from the sorted cells. TCRbeta CDR3 regions were sequenced using the immunoSEQ Assay. TCRdb mirrors the immuneACCESS table, restricted to in-frame sequences. Some clones are absent from its copies; in checked studies, under half trace to an unresolved V gene, and the reason for the others is unknown. This sample comprises 45,000 to 65,000 clones, approximately 90% of them detected only once. 13% to 15% of the sample is in the top ten clones. Patients with autoimmune disease history or receiving systemic immunosuppression were excluded from the trial. Peripheral blood for TCR sequencing was collected from all dose cohorts at baseline, on cycle 4 day 1, and on cycle 7 day 1. Samples were obtained from an open-label, multicenter, first-in-human phase I dose-escalation trial of ivuxolimab. Adults with locally advanced or metastatic melanoma, renal cell carcinoma, hepatocellular carcinoma or head and neck squamous cell carcinoma were enrolled in the trial. Before TCR sequencing, CD4+ and CD8+ T cells were separately sorted from peripheral blood.

The chain joins TRBV7-7 to TRBJ2-3; TRBD2 might be the D gene, on 8 matching bases. The sequencing used CD4+ or CD8+ T cells sorted from blood, collected in a trial of the OX40 agonist ivuxolimab. This clonotype was obtained from an adult with an advanced solid tumor such as melanoma, head and neck, liver or kidney cancer. CDR3 reads: CASSLGGGGPSDTQYF. The sequenced DNA: TGTGCTAGCAGCTTAGGGGGCGGGGGGCCCTCAGATACGCAGTATTTT.